Following are 3 T cell receptor beta chains from one sample sequenced in a study of chemoradiotherapy in HPV16-positive cancers. Some clones are missing from TCRdb's copy, which holds only in-frame ones; the method was immunoSEQ multiplex PCR. The data contain about 8,000 clones, roughly 72% of them seen just once; the ten biggest clones take up around 7.4%. Sampling was conducted from a patient who underwent chemoradiotherapy. The receptors shown here come from a human donor with HPV-associated anogenital cancer.

The CDR3 loop is CASSLVLAGGTDTQYF. Written as DNA, the CDR3 is TGCGCCAGCAGCTTGGTACTAGCGGGAGGTACAGATACGCAGTATTTT. V usage is TRBV5-1 and J usage is TRBJ2-3; 12 bases are a match to TRBD2. The junction had 2 bases not matched to a gene; V was cut back by 0 bases and J by 3 bases. Germline V gives CDR1 SGHRS, CDR2 YFSETQ. The CDR3 spans 16 residues.

This clone was detected a few times. The chain joins TRBV2 to TRBJ1-5; no firm D call. The CDR3 contains 12 residues. Per the germline V gene, CDR1 is SNHLY and CDR2 is FYNNEI. The V and J ends lost 6 bases and 1 base respectively, with 4 bases between them. For the CDR3, the DNA is TGTGCCAGCAGGGGGAGCAATCAGCCCCAGCATTTT. It encodes CASRGSNQPQHF.

V is TRBV27 and J is TRBJ1-5; tentatively, D is TRBD1 (5 bases). V was clipped by 2 bases and J by 2 bases, with 7 bases between them. The CDR3 contains 14 residues. CDR1 and CDR2 (germline): MNHEY, SMNVEV (reference sequence). The CDR3 region is CASSLGGGNQPQHF. CDR3 DNA sequence: TGTGCCAGCAGTTTAGGGGGAGGCAATCAGCCCCAGCATTTT.